The 19 T cell receptor beta chains below come from one sample, sequenced in a study of OX40 agonist ivuxolimab in advanced cancers. Libraries were prepared through the immunoSEQ multiplex PCR assay. The source is immuneACCESS, and TCRdb retained only in-frame sequences with V and J called. Part of the clones is not carried over; for the studies checked, unresolved V genes explain less than half of this, and the remainder is unexplained. In all, the sample holds some 87,000 clones, and around 91% of those were seen once. Clones ranked in the top ten supply around 1.5% of the sample. The starting material was CD4+ or CD8+ T cells sorted from blood, obtained in a trial of the OX40 agonist ivuxolimab. These receptors were collected from an adult with an advanced solid tumor such as melanoma, head and neck, liver or kidney cancer.

The chain carries TRBV30 and TRBJ2-3; 10 nucleotides match TRBD2. The CDR3 covers 14 residues. J lost 4 bases, V lost 2 bases, and 3 bases had no gene match. In germline, CDR1 is GTSNPN, CDR2 SVGIG (reference sequence). CDR3 amino acids: CAWSLLAGSDTQYF. CDR3 sequence (DNA): TGTGCCTGGAGTCTACTAGCGGGATCAGATACGCAGTATTTT.

In its sample, this clone was seen a few times. This chain uses TRBV7-2 with TRBJ1-2; D not resolved. The V end was cut by 6 bases, the J end by 3 bases, with 11 bases between. Germline-derived CDR1 and CDR2 are SGHTA and FQGNSA. There are 13 residues in the CDR3. CDR3 DNA sequence: TGTGCCAGCAGTCAGGAGACGTACTATGGCTACACCTTC. Encoded protein: CASSQETYYGYTF.

This chain connects TRBV15 to TRBJ1-5, with D perhaps matching TRBD1 (5 bases). The V gene's germline CDR1 is LNHNV and CDR2 YYDKDF (reference sequence). The CDR3 is made up of 14 amino acids. Trimming removed 3 bases at V and 6 bases at J, with 12 bases between. The CDR3 region is CATSSGGRGQPQHF. The CDR3, as DNA: TGTGCCACCAGCAGTGGGGGGAGAGGTCAGCCCCAGCATTTT.

J is TRBJ1-5 and V is TRBV6-1; D ambiguous. This CDR3 comprises 13 residues. Germline CDR1 reads MNHNS; CDR2 reads SASEGT. The germline V and J ends were trimmed by 0 bases and 6 bases, with 6 bases remaining between them. The CDR3 loop is CASSEAERQPQHF. CDR3 DNA sequence: TGTGCCAGCAGTGAAGCGGAGCGTCAGCCCCAGCATTTT.

This rearrangement joins TRBV5-1 to TRBJ1-1; D not certain. The CDR3 is 14 residues long. V lost 1 base and J lost 0, with 7 bases in between. The germline V gene encodes CDR1 SGHRS and CDR2 YFSETQ. The DNA for the CDR3 is TGCGCCAGCAGCTTGCCCTCCATGAACACTGAAGCTTTCTTT. Its translation: CASSLPSMNTEAFF.

The rearrangement joins TRBV30 to TRBJ1-2, with TRBD1 as a possible D gene (5 bases). CDR1 is GTSNPN, CDR2 SVGIG, per germline (reference sequence). Between the trimmed V and J ends, which lost 0 bases and 6 bases, there was a span of 11 bases. This CDR3 has 13 residues. The CDR3 nucleotides are TGTGCCTGGAGTGTGGGGACGGTAGATGGCTACACCTTC. It is translated as CAWSVGTVDGYTF.

V and J are TRBV30 and TRBJ1-1, with D possibly being TRBD1 (5 bases). CDR1 is GTSNPN and CDR2 is SVGIG in the germline V gene (reference sequence). The CDR3 covers 13 residues. The V end was cut by 6 bases, the J end by 4 bases, with 15 bases between. CDR3 amino acids: CACRTLSSTEAFF. CDR3 sequence (DNA): TGTGCCTGCAGGACACTCAGTTCCACTGAAGCTTTCTTT.

The chain joins TRBV7-2 to TRBJ2-7; 15 bases fit TRBD2. J was trimmed by 9 bases and V by 3 bases; bases with no gene match: 9. The germline CDR1 and CDR2 sequences are SGHTA and FQGNSA. The CDR3 runs to 16 residues. The CDR3 reads CASSFEGTSGRTGQYF. The CDR3 region has the DNA TGTGCCAGCAGCTTCGAGGGGACTAGCGGGAGGACAGGGCAGTACTTC.

The V gene is TRBV27, the J gene TRBJ1-1; tentatively, D is TRBD1 (5 bases). CDR1 MNHEY and CDR2 SMNVEV come from the germline V gene (reference sequence). The V end was cut by 6 bases, the J end by 1 base, with 15 bases between. The CDR3 contains 15 residues. DNA of the CDR3: TGTGCCAGCAGGCCTCAAACGGGGACGAACACTGAAGCTTTCTTT. Residues: CASRPQTGTNTEAFF.

The chain combines TRBV11-2 with TRBJ2-5, with D hard to call. With 5 bases removed from V and 2 bases from J, the gap between germline ends came to 15 bases. Germline V gives CDR1 SGHAT, CDR2 FQNNGV. This CDR3 spans 15 amino acids. CDR3 in amino acids: CASSLMGGPQETQYF. The CDR3, as DNA: TGTGCCAGCAGCCTAATGGGTGGCCCTCAAGAGACCCAGTACTTC.

V gene TRBV2 combines with J gene TRBJ1-5; tentatively, D is TRBD1 (6 bases). The germline CDR1 and CDR2 sequences are SNHLY and FYNNEI. The V end was cut by 1 base, the J end by 8 bases, with 15 bases between. This CDR3 has 15 amino acids. CDR3 region: CASSEGTARIEPQHF. For the CDR3, the DNA is TGTGCCAGCAGTGAAGGGACAGCCAGAATCGAGCCCCAGCATTTT.

The chain employs TRBV11-3 and TRBJ2-1; 9 bases align to TRBD2. From germline, CDR1 is SGHNT and CDR2 YENEEA. CDR3 size: 13 residues. V shed 2 bases and J 9 bases; nucleotides not matched to a gene: 2. The CDR3 protein is CASSLIAGAEQFF. The CDR3 DNA follows: TGTGCCAGCAGCTTAATAGCGGGAGCTGAGCAGTTCTTC.

The gene calls are TRBV19 and TRBJ2-3; D possibly matches TRBD1 or TRBD2 (6 bases each). Germline loops: CDR1 LNHDA, CDR2 SQIVND (reference sequence). V dropped 6 bases and J dropped 5 bases, with 9 bases sitting between them. The CDR3 length is 12 residues. The CDR3 DNA is TGTGCCAGTAGGGAGGGGGGAGATACGCAGTATTTT. Protein product: CASREGGDTQYF.

The chain recombines TRBV9 with TRBJ2-3; 10 nucleotides agree with TRBD2. Trimming cost V 3 bases and J 0 bases; bases outside gene matches: 4. The CDR3 covers 16 residues. Germline CDR1 and CDR2: SGDLS and YYNGEE. CDR3 sequence: CASSALSGRSTDTQYF. The CDR3 nucleotides read TGTGCCAGCAGCGCTCTTAGCGGGAGGAGCACAGATACGCAGTATTTT. The entire variable domain, with the rest obtained from reference TRBV9 and TRBJ2-3, is as follows: DSGVTQTPKHLITATGQRVTLRCSPRSGDLSVYWYQQSLDQGLQFLIQYYNGEERAKGNILERFSAQQFPDLHSELNLSSLELGDSALYFCASSALSGRSTDTQYFGPGTRLTVL.

Notes on this clone: Relative to the germline gene, one junction end is altered; a read error may explain this. The rearrangement links TRBV30 to TRBJ2-3; 8 positions match TRBD2. CDR3 length: 15 residues. The germline V gene encodes CDR1 GTSNPN and CDR2 SVGIG (reference sequence). The CDR3: CAWGLALANTDAQYF. CDR3 coding DNA: TGTGCCTGGGGACTAGCCCTCGCCAACACAGATGCGCAGTATTTT.

V usage is TRBV19 and J usage is TRBJ1-1; D not certain. CDR1 and CDR2 (germline): LNHDA, SQIVND (reference sequence). The CDR3 sequence is 12 residues long. Trimming shortened V by 8 bases and J by 1 base, and 8 bases separated the two germline ends. The CDR3 reads CASGSGNTEAFF. CDR3 DNA: TGTGCCAGTGGGTCAGGGAACACTGAAGCTTTCTTT.

The chain has TRBV5-4 and TRBJ2-5; a possible D gene is TRBD1 (5 bases). Trimming shortened V by 2 bases and J by 5 bases, and 13 bases separated the two germline ends. CDR1 SGHNT and CDR2 YYREEE come from the germline V gene (reference sequence). The CDR3 sequence is 14 residues long. This CDR3 reads CASSFGQPGETQYF. The CDR3 region has the DNA TGTGCCAGCAGCTTTGGACAACCAGGGGAGACCCAGTACTTC.

The V and J genes are TRBV5-6 and TRBJ2-1; D is unresolved. From germline, CDR1 is SGHDT and CDR2 YYEEEE. CDR3 length equals 13 residues. V shed 4 bases and J shed 7 bases, with 12 bases lying between them. CDR3 region: CASSTSGLNEQFF. CDR3 nucleotides: TGTGCCAGCAGCACCTCTGGGTTGAATGAGCAGTTCTTC.

The chain joins TRBV12-5 to TRBJ1-3; D not resolved. Germline V gene data show CDR1 as LGHNT and CDR2 as FRNRAP. This CDR3 has 12 amino acids. The V and J ends lost 7 bases and 4 bases respectively, with 8 bases between them. CDR3 loop: CASASEGNTIYF. The CDR3 DNA reads TGTGCTAGTGCCTCCGAGGGAAACACCATATATTTT.